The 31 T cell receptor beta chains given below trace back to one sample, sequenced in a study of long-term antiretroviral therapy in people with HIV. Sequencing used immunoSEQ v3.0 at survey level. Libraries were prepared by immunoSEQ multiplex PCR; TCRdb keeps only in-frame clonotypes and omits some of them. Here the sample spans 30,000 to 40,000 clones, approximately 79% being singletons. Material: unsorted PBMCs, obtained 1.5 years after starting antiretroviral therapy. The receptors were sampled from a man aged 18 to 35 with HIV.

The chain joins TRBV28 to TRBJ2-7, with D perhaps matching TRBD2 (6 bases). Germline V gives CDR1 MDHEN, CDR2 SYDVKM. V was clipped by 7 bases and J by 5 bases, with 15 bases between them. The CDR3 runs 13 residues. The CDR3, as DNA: TGTGCCAGCATTCGGGAGACCCCCCACGAGCAGTACTTC. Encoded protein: CASIRETPHEQYF.

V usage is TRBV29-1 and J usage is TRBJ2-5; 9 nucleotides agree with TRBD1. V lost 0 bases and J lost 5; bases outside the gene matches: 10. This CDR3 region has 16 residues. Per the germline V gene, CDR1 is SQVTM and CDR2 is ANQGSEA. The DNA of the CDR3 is TGCAGCGTTGAAGATCCCCCGACAGGGGGTAGGGAGACCCAGTACTTC. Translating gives CSVEDPPTGGRETQYF.

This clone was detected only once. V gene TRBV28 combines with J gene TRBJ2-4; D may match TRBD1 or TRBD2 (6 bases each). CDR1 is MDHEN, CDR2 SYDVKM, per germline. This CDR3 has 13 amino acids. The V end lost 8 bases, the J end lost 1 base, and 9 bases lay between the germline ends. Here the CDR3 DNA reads TGTGCCAGCGAGGGGGGTGCCAAAAACATTCAGTACTTC. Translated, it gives CASEGGAKNIQYF.

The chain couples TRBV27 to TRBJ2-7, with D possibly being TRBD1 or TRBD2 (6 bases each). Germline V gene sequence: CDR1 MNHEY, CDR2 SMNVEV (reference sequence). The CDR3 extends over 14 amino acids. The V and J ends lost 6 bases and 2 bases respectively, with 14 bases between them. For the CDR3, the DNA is TGTGCCAGCAGCCGGGGGCGCGAGGCCTACGAGCAGTACTTC. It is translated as CASSRGREAYEQYF.

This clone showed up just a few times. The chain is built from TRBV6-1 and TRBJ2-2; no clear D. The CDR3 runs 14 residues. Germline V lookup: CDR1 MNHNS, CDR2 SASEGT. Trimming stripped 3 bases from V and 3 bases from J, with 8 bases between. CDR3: CASSESPDTGELFF. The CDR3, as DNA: TGTGCCAGCAGTGAGTCACCCGACACCGGGGAGCTGTTTTTT.

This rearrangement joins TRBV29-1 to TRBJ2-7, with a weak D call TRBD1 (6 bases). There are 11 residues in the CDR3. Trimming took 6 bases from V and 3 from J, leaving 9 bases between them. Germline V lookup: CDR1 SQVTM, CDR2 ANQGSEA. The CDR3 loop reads CSVQDSYEQYF. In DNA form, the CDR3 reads TGCAGCGTGCAGGACAGCTACGAGCAGTACTTC.

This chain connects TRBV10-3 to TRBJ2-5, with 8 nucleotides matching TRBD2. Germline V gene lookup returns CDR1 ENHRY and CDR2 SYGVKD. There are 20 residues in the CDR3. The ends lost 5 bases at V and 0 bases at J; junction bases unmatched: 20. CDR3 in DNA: TGTGCCATCAGTAACCTAAAACCGGGACTAGATTTCAACTACCAAGAGACCCAGTACTTC. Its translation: CAISNLKPGLDFNYQETQYF.

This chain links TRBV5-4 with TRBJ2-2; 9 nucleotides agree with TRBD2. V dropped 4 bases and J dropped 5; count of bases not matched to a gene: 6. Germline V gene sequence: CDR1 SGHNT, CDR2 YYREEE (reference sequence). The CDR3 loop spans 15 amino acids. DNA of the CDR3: TGTGCCAGCAGCCTAGCGGGAATGTCTACCGGGGAGCTGTTTTTT. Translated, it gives CASSLAGMSTGELFF. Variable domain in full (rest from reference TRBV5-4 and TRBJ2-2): ETGVTQSPTHLIKTRGQQVTLRCSSQSGHNTVSWYQQALGQGPQFIFQYYREEENGRGNFPPRFSGLQFPNYSSELNVNALELDDSALYLCASSLAGMSTGELFFGEGSRLTVL.

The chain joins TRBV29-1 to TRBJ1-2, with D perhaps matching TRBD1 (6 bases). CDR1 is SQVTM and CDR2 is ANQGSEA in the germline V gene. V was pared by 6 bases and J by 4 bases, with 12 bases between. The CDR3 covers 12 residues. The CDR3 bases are TGCAGCGTCGCCGGGACACTCTATGGCTACACCTTC. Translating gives CSVAGTLYGYTF.

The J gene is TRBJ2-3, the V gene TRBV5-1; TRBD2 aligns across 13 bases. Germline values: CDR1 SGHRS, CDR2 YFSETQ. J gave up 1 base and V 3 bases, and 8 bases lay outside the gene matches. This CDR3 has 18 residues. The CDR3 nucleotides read TGCGCCAGCAGCTCAGGACTAGCGGGAGTTAGGGGCACAGATACGCAGTATTTT. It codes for CASSSGLAGVRGTDTQYF.

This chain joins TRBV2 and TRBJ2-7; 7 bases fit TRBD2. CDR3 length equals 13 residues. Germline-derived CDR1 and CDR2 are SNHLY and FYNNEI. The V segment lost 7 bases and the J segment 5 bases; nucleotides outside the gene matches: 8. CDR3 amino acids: CASKGGSNHEQYF. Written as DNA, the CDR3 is TGTGCCAGCAAGGGCGGGAGTAACCACGAGCAGTACTTC. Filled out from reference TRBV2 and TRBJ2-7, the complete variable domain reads EPEVTQTPSHQVTQMGQEVILRCVPISNHLYFYWYRQILGQKVEFLVSFYNNEISEKSEIFDDQFSVERPDGSNFTLKIRSTKLEDSAMYFCASKGGSNHEQYFGPGTRLTVT.

CDR3 sequence: CASSLLGGGGHTDTQYF. The CDR3 DNA reads TGTGCCAGCAGCTTATTGGGCGGCGGGGGACACACAGATACGCAGTATTTT. This rearrangement joins TRBV7-9 to TRBJ2-3; the D gene is possibly TRBD2 (7 bases). The ends were cut back, 2 bases at V and 2 bases at J, with 17 bases in the middle. The CDR3 is 17 residues long. The germline CDR1 and CDR2 sequences are SEHNR and FQNEAQ (reference sequence).

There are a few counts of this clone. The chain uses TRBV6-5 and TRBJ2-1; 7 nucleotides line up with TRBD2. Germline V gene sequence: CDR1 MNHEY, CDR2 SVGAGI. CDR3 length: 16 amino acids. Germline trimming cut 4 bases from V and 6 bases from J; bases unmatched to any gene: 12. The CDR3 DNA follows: TGTGCCAGCAGTTCTGGGTGGAGCGGGATTAGCAATGAGCAGTTCTTC. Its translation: CASSSGWSGISNEQFF.

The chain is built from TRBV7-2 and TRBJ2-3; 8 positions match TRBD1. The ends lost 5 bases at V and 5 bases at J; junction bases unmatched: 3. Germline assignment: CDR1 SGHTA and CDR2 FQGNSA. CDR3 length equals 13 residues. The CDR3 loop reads CASSKTGVDTQYF. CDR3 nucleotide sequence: TGTGCCAGCAGCAAGACAGGGGTAGATACGCAGTATTTT.

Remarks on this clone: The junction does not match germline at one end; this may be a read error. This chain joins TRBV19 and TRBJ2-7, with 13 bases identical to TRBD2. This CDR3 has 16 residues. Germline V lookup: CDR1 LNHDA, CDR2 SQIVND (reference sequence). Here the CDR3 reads CASSLAPGLAGVVRHF. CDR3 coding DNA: TGTGCCAGTAGTCTCGCTCCTGGACTAGCGGGAGTGGTACGGCACTTC.

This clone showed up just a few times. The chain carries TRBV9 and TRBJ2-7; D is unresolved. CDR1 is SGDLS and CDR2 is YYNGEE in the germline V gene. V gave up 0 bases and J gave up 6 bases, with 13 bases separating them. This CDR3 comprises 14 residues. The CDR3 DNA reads TGTGCCAGCAGCGTAGGACGGGCCCTGGGCGAGCAGTACTTC. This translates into CASSVGRALGEQYF. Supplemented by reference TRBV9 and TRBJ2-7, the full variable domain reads DSGVTQTPKHLITATGQRVTLRCSPRSGDLSVYWYQQSLDQGLQFLIQYYNGEERAKGNILERFSAQQFPDLHSELNLSSLELGDSALYFCASSVGRALGEQYFGPGTRLTVT.

CDR3 bases: TGTGCCAGCAGTTTATCATACGGCCAAGAGACCCAGTACTTC. It codes for CASSLSYGQETQYF. The rearrangement links TRBV28 to TRBJ2-5; D is unclear. The germline gives CDR1 MDHEN, CDR2 SYDVKM. CDR3 length: 14 amino acids. V was trimmed by 1 base and J by 1 base, leaving 7 bases between them.

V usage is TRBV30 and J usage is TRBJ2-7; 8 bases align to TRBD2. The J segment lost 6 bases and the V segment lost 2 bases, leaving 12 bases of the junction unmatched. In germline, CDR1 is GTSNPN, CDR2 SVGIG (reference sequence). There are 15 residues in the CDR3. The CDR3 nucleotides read TGTGCCTGGAGTCGACCGGTAGCGGGACCCTCCGAGCAGTACTTC. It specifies CAWSRPVAGPSEQYF.

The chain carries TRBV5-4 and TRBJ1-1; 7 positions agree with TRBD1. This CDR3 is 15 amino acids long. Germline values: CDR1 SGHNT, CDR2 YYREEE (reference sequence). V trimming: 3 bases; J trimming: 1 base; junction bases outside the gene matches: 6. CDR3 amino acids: CASSWDSSANTEAFF. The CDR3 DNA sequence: TGTGCCAGCAGCTGGGACAGTTCTGCGAACACTGAAGCTTTCTTT.

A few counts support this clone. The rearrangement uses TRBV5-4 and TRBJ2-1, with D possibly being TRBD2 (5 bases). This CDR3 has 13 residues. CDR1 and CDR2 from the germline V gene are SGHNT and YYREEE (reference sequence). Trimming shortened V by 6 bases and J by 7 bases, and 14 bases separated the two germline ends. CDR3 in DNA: TGTGCCAGCACCGCGGGTAGCGCAAATGAGCAGTTCTTC. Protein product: CASTAGSANEQFF.

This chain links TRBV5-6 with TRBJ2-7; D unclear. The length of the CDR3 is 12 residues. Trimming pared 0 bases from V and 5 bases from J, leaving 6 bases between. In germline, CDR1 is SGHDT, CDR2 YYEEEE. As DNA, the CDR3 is TGTGCCAGCAGCTTGGGGCAAAACGAGCAGTACTTC. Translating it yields CASSLGQNEQYF.

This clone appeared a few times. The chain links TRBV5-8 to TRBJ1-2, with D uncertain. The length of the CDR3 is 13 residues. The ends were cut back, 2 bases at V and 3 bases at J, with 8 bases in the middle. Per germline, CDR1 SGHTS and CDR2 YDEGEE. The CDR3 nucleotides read TGTGCCAGCAGCTTAGTGCAGCACTATGGCTACACCTTC. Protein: CASSLVQHYGYTF.

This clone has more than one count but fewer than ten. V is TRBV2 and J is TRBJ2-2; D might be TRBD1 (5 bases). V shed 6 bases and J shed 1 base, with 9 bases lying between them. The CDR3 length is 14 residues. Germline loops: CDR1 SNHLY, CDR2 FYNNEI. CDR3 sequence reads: CASRGQGNTGELFF. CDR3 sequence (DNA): TGTGCCAGCAGGGGGCAGGGGAACACCGGGGAGCTGTTTTTT.

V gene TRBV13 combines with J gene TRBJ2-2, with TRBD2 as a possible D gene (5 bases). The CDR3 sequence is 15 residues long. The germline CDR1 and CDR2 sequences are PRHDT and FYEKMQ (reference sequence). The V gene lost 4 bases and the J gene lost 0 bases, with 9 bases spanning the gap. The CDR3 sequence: CASSSGWTNTGELFF. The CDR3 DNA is TGTGCCAGCAGCTCGGGGTGGACGAACACCGGGGAGCTGTTTTTT.

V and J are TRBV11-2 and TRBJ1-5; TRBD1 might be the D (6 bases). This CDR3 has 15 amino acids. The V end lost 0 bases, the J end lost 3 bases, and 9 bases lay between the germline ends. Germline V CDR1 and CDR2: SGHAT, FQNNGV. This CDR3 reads CASSLERGNNQPQHF. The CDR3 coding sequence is TGTGCCAGCAGCTTAGAGAGGGGGAACAATCAGCCCCAGCATTTT.

CDR3 coding DNA: TGTGCCAGCAGTTCCCTCTCTGGGGCCAACGTCCTGACTTTC. This encodes CASSSLSGANVLTF. The chain combines TRBV27 with TRBJ2-6; D unresolved. Per the germline V gene, CDR1 is MNHEY and CDR2 is SMNVEV (reference sequence). The CDR3 has 14 residues. V was trimmed by 4 bases and J by 0 bases, leaving 4 bases between them. The variable domain in full, with the rest retrieved from reference TRBV27 and TRBJ2-6, is EAQVTQNPRYLITVTGKKLTVTCSQNMNHEYMSWYRQDPGLGLRQIYYSMNVEVTDKGDVPEGYKVSRKEKRNFPLILESPSPNQTSLYFCASSSLSGANVLTFGAGSRLTVL.

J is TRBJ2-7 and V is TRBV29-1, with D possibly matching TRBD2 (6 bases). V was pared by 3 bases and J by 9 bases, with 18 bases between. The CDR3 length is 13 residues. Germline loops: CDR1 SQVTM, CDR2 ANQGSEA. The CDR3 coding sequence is TGCAGCGTTGAGGTCGGGAGCTATGGGGTGCAGTACTTC. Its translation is CSVEVGSYGVQYF.

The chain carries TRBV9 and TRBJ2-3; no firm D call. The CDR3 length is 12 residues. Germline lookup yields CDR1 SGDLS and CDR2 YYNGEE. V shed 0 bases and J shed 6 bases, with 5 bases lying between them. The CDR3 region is CASSVVGDTQYF. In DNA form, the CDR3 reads TGTGCCAGCAGCGTAGTTGGGGATACGCAGTATTTT.

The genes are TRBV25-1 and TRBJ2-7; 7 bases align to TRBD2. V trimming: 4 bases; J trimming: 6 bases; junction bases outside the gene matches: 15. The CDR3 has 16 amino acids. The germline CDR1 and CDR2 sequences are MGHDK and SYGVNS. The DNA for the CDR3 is TGTGCCAGCAGTGTAGCCGTGGGGGTAGCGGGCGGCGAGCAGTACTTC. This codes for CASSVAVGVAGGEQYF.

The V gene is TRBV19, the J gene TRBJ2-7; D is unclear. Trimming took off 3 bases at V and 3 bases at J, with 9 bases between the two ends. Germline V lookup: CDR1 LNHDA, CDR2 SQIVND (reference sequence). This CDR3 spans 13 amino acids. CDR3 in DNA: TGTGCCAGTAGTATTAACAGAGACTACGAGCAGTACTTC. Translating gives CASSINRDYEQYF.

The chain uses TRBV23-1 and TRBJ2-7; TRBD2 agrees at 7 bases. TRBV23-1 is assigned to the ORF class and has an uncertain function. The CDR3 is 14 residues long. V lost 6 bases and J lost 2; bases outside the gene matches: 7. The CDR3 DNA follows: TGCGCCAGCAGATCACTGGGGGGGGCCTACGAGCAGTACTTC. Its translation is CASRSLGGAYEQYF.